This TCR beta chain is drawn from a study of TIL therapy for anti-PD-1-resistant metastatic lung cancer. The time point denotes: pre-treatment sample, taken before nivolumab and TIL therapy. The libraries were made with immunoSEQ v3. The method was immunoSEQ multiplex PCR; TCRdb's version includes in-frame clones alone and lacks a portion of them. This sample yields about 46,000 clones, of which about 86% are seen a single time; approximately 5.1% belongs to the top ten. This clone appeared a few times. Germline V lookup: CDR1 SGDLS, CDR2 YYNGEE. The CDR3 sequence is 14 residues long. V gave up 0 bases and J gave up 5 bases, with 11 bases separating them.

The TCR originated in a person aged 25 to 85 with non-small cell lung cancer. The chain has TRBV9 and TRBJ2-5; D gene ambiguous. Sequencing used blood, obtained at baseline. The CDR3 reads CASSVAVGRETQYF. CDR3 bases: TGTGCCAGCAGCGTAGCGGTCGGCCGGGAGACCCAGTACTTC.